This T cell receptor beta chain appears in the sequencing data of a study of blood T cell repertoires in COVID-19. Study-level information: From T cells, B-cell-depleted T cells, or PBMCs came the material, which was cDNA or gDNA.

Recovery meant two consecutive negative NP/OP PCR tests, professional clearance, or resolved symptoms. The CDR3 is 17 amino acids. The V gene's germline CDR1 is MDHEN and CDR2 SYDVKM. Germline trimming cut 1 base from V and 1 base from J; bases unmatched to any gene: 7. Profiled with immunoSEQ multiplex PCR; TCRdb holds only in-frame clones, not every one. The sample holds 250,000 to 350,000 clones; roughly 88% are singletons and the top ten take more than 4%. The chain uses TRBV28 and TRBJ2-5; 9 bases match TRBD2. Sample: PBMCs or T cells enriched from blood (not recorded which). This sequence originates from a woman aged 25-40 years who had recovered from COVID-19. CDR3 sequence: CASSLSYLAGFQETQYF. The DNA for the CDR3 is TGTGCCAGCAGTTTATCATATCTAGCGGGGTTCCAAGAGACCCAGTACTTC.